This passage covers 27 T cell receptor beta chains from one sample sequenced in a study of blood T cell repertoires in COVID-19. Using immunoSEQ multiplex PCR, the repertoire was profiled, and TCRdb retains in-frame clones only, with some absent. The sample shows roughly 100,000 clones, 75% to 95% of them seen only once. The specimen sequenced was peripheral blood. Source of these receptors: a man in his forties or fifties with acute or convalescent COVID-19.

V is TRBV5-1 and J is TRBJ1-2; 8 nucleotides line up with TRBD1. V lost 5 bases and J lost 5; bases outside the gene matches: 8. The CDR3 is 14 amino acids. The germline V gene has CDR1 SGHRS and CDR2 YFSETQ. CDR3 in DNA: TGCGCCAGCAGTCCTGGACAGGGAGCTTATGGCTACACCTTC. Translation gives CASSPGQGAYGYTF.

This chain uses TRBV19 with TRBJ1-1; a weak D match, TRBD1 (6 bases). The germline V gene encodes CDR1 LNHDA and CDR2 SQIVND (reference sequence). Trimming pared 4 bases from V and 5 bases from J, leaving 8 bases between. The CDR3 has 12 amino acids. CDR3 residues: CASSNRVTEAFF. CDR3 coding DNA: TGTGCCAGTAGTAACAGGGTAACTGAAGCTTTCTTT.

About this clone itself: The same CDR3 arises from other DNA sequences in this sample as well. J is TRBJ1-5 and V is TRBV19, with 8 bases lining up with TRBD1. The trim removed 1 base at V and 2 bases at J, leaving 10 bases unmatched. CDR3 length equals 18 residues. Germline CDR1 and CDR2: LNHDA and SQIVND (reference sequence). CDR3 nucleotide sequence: TGTGCCAGTAGTATAGCCGGACAGGGAAGTTTACGCAATCAGCCCCAGCATTTT. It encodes CASSIAGQGSLRNQPQHF.

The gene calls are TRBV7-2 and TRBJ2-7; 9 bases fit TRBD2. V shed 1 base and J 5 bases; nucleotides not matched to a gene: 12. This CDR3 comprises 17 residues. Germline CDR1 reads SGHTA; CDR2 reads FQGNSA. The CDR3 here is CASSLEPLVAGDDEQYF. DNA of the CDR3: TGTGCCAGCAGCTTAGAGCCCTTAGTAGCGGGAGACGACGAGCAGTACTTC.

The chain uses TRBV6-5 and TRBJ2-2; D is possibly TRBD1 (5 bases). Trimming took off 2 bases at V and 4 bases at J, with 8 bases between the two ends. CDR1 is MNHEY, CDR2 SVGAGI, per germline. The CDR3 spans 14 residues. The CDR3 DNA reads TGTGCCAGCAGTTACACCAGGGTCACCGGGGAGCTGTTTTTT. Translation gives CASSYTRVTGELFF.

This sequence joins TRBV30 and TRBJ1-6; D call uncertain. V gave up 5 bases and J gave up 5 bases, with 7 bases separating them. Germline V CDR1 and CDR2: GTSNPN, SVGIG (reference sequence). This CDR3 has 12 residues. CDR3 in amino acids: CAWGGHNSPLHF. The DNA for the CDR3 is TGTGCCTGGGGCGGCCATAATTCACCCCTCCACTTT.

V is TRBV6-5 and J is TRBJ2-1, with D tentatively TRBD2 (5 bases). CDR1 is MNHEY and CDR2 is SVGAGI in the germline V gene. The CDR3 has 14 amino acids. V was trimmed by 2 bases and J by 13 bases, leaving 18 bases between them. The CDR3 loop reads CASSYGSAGREQFF. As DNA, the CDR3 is TGTGCCAGCAGTTACGGGTCCGCGGGTAGGGAACAGTTCTTC.

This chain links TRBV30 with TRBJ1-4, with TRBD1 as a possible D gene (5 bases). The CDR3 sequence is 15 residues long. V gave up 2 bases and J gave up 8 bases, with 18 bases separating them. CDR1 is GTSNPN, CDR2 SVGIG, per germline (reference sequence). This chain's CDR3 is CAWSLPRGVGEKLFF. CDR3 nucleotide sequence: TGTGCCTGGAGTCTACCACGGGGGGTGGGCGAAAAACTGTTTTTT.

The CDR3 sequence: CASSPGTSSYNEQFF. The CDR3 bases are TGTGCCAGCAGCCCCGGGACTAGCTCCTACAATGAGCAGTTCTTC. The rearrangement uses TRBV5-6 and TRBJ2-1, with 8 bases that match TRBD2. Germline CDR1 SGHDT, CDR2 YYEEEE. Trimming took 4 bases from V and 0 from J; bases not matched to a gene: 3. This CDR3 contains 15 residues.

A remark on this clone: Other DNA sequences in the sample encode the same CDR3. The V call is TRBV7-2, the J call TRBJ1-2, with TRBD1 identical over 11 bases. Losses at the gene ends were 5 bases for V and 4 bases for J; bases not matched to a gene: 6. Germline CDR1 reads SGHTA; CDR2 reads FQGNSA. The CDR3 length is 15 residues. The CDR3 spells CASSLGQGAGYGYTF. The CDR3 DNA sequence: TGTGCCAGCAGCCTCGGACAGGGGGCGGGCTATGGCTACACCTTC. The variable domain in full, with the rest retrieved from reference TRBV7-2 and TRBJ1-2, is GAGVSQSPSNKVTEKGKDVELRCDPISGHTALYWYRQSLGQGLEFLIYFQGNSAPDKSGLPSDRFSAERTGGSVSTLTIQRTQQEDSAVYLCASSLGQGAGYGYTFGSGTRLTVV.

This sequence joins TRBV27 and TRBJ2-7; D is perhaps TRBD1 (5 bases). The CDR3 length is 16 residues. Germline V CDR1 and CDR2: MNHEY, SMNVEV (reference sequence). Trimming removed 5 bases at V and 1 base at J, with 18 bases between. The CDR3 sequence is CASSVLTGFASYEQYF. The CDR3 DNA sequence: TGTGCCAGCAGTGTACTAACAGGTTTCGCGTCCTACGAGCAGTACTTC.

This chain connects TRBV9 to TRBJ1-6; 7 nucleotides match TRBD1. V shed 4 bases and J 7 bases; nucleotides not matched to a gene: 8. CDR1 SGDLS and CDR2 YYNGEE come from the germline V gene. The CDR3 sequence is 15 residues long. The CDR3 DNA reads TGTGCCAGCAGCAGCTACGGGACAGCGAATTCACCCCTCCACTTT. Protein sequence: CASSSYGTANSPLHF.

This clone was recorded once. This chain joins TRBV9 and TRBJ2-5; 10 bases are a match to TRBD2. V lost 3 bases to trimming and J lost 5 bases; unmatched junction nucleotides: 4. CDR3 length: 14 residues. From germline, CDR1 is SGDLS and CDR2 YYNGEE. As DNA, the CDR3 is TGTGCCAGCAGCGCCCGACTAGCGGGCGAGACCCAGTACTTC. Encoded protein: CASSARLAGETQYF.

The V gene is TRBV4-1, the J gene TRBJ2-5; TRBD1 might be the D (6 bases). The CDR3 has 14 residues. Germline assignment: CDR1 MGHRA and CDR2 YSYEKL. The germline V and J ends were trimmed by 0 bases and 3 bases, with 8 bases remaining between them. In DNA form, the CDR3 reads TGCGCCAGCAGCCAAGAGGGGGCCGAAGAGACCCAGTACTTC. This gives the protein CASSQEGAEETQYF.

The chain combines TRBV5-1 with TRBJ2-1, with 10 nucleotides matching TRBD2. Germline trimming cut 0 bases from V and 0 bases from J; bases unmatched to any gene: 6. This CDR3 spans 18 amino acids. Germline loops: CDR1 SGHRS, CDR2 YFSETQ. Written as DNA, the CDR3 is TGCGCCAGCAGCTTGGAACTAGCGGGAATTAGCTCCTACAATGAGCAGTTCTTC. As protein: CASSLELAGISSYNEQFF.

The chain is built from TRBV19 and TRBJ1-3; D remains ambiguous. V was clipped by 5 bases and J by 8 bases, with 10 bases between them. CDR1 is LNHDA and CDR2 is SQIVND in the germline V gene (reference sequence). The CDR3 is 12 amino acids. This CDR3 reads CASSLRFDTIYF. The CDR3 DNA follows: TGTGCCAGTAGTCTCCGTTTTGACACCATATATTTT. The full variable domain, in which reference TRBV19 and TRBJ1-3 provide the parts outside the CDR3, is DGGITQSPKYLFRKEGQNVTLSCEQNLNHDAMYWYRQDPGQGLRLIYYSQIVNDFQKGDIAEGYSVSREKKESFPLTVTSAQKNPTAFYLCASSLRFDTIYFGEGSWLTVV.

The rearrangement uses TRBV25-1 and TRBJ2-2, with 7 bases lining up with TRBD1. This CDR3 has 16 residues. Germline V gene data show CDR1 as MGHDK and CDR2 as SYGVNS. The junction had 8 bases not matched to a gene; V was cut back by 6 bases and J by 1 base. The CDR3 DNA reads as TGTGCCAGCAGGTTACAGGGGTCCGGGAACACCGGGGAGCTGTTTTTT. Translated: CASRLQGSGNTGELFF.

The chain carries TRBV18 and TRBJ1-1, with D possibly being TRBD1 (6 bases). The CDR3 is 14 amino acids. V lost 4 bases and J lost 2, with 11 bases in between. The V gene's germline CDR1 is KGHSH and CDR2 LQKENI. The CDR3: CASSLLQGNTEAFF. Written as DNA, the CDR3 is TGTGCCAGCTCACTTTTACAGGGAAACACTGAAGCTTTCTTT.

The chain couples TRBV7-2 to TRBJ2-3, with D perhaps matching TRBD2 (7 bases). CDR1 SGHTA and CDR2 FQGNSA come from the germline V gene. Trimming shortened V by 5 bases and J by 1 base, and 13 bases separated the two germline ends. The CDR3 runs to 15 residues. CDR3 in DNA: TGTGCCAGCAGCCCCACCGGGGGGCGCACAGATACGCAGTATTTT. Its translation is CASSPTGGRTDTQYF.

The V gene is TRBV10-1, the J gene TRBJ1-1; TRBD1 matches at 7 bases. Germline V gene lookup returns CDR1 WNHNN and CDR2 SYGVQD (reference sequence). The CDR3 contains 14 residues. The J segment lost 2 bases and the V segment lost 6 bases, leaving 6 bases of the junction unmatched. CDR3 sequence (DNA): TGCGCCAGCAGAGACGGGACAGTTAACACTGAAGCTTTCTTT. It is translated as CASRDGTVNTEAFF.

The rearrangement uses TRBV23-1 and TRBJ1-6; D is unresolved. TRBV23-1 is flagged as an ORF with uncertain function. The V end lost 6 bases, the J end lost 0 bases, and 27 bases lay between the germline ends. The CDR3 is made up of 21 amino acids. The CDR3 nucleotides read TGCGCCAGCAGCCCGCTCCGGCGGCACTTTAGCCGCAGCTCCTATAATTCACCCCTCCACTTT. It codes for CASSPLRRHFSRSSYNSPLHF.

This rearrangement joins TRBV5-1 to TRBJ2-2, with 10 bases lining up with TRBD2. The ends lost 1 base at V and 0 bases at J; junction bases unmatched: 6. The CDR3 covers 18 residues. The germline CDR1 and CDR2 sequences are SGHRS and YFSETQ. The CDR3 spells CASSLFGLADTNTGELFF. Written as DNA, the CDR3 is TGCGCCAGCAGCTTGTTCGGACTAGCGGACACGAACACCGGGGAGCTGTTTTTT.

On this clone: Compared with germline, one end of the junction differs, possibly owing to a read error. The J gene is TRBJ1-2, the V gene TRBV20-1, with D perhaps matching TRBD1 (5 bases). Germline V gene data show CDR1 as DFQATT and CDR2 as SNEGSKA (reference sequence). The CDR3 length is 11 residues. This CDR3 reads CSASRVLGLNF. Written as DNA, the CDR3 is TGCAGTGCTAGCCGAGTTTTGGGACTGAACTTC.

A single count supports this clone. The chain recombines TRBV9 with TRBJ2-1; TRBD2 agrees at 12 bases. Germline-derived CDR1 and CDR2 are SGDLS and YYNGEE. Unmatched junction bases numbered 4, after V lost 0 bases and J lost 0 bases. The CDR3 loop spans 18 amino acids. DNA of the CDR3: TGTGCCAGCAGCGTAGGGGGACTAGCGGGTTACTCCTACAATGAGCAGTTCTTC. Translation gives CASSVGGLAGYSYNEQFF.

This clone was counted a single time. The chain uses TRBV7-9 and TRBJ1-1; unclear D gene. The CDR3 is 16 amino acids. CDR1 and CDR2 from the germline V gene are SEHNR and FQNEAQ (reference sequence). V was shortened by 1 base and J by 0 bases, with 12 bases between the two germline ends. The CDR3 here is CASSLGTDLLNTEAFF. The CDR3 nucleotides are TGTGCCAGCAGCTTAGGGACGGACTTATTGAACACTGAAGCTTTCTTT.

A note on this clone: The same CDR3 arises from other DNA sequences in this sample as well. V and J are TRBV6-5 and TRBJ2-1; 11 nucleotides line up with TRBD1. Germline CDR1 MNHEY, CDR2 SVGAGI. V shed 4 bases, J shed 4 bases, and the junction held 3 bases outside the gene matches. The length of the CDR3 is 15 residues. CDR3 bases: TGTGCCAGCAGTTCTGGGACAGGGGGTTACAATGAGCAGTTCTTC. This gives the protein CASSSGTGGYNEQFF.

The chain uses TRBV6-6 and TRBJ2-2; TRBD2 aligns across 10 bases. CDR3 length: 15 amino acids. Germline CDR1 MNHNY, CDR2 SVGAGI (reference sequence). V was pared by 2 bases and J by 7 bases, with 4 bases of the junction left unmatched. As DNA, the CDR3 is TGTGCCAGCAGTTACACTAGCGGGATTGGCGGGGAGCTGTTTTTT. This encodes CASSYTSGIGGELFF.